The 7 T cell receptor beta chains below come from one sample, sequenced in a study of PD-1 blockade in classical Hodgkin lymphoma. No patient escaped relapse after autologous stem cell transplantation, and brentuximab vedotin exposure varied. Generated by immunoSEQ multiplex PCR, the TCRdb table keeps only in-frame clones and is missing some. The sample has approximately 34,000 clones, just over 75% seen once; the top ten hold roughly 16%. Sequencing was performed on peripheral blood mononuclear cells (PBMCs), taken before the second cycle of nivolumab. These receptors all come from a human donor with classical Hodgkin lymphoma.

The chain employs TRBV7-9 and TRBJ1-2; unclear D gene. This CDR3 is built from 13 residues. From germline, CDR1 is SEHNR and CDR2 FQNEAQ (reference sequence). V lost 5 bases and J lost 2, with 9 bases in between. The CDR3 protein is CASSLGPNYGYTF. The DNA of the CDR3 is TGTGCCAGCAGCCTAGGTCCCAACTATGGCTACACCTTC.

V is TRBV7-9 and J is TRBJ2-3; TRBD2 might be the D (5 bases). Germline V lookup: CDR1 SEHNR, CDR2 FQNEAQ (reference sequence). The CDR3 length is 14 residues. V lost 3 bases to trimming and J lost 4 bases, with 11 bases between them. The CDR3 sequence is CASSLTKRSDTQYF. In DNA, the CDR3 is TGTGCCAGCAGCTTGACTAAAAGGTCAGATACGCAGTATTTT.

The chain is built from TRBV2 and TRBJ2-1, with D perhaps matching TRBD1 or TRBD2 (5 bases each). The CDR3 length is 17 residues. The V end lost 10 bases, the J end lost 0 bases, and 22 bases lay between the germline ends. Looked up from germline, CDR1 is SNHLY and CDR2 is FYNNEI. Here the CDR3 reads CATEGGLGTSSYNEQFF. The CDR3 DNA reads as TGTGCCACCGAAGGAGGACTCGGGACGAGCTCCTACAATGAGCAGTTCTTC.

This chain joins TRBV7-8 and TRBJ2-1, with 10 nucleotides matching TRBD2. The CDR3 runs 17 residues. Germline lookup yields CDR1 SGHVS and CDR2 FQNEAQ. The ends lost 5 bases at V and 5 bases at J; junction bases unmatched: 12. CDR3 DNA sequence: TGTGCCAGCAGCCCCGTAGAGCGGGGGGGCCCCCACAATGAGCAGTTCTTC. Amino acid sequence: CASSPVERGGPHNEQFF. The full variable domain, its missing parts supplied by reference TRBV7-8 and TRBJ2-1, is GAGVSQSPRYKVAKRGQDVALRCDPISGHVSLFWYQQALGQGPEFLTYFQNEAQLDKSGLPSDRFFAERPEGSVSTLKIQRTQQEDSAVYLCASSPVERGGPHNEQFFGPGTRLTVL.

As DNA, the CDR3 is TGTGCCAGCAGCCACAGGGGGCGACGGAACACTGAAGCTTTCTTT. Its protein is CASSHRGRRNTEAFF. The V gene is TRBV2, the J gene TRBJ1-1; the match to TRBD1 covers 9 bases. CDR1 is SNHLY, CDR2 FYNNEI, per germline. This CDR3 comprises 15 residues. V was pared by 6 bases and J by 1 base, with 6 bases of the junction left unmatched.

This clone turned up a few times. DNA of the CDR3: TGTGCCAGCAGCTTAGGAGACAGGGTCGGCGAGCAGTACTTC. Protein sequence: CASSLGDRVGEQYF. V is TRBV7-7 and J is TRBJ2-7; 7 nucleotides agree with TRBD1. Germline CDR1 reads SSHAT; CDR2 reads FNYEAQ (reference sequence). The CDR3 is 14 residues long. J was trimmed by 6 bases and V by 1 base; bases with no gene match: 6.

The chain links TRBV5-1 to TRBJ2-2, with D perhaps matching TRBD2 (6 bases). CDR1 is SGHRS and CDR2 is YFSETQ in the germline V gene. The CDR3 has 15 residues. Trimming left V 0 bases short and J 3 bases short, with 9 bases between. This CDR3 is CASSLVGGYTGELFF. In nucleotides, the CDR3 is TGCGCCAGCAGCTTGGTGGGGGGATACACCGGGGAGCTGTTTTTT.